The 31 T cell receptor beta chains below were found in one sample sequenced in a study of blood T cell repertoires in COVID-19. Assay: immunoSEQ multiplex PCR; the TCRdb copy retains only in-frame clones and omits some. The sample includes 100,000 to 150,000 clones, over 60% of them seen just once. The sample was peripheral blood. The receptors originated from a woman aged 65 to 85 with acute or convalescent COVID-19.

This sequence joins TRBV12-3 or TRBV12-4 and TRBJ2-7; 10 bases align to TRBD2. Trimming at V came to 5 bases and at J to 5 bases, leaving 3 bases not matched to a gene. The CDR3 spans 13 residues. CDR3 amino acids: CASSSGRADEQYF. The CDR3 nucleotides are TGTGCCAGCAGTAGCGGGAGGGCCGACGAGCAGTACTTC.

This chain uses TRBV12-5 with TRBJ2-6; TRBD1 might be the D (6 bases). Trimming stripped 7 bases from V and 2 bases from J, with 6 bases between. Germline V gene lookup returns CDR1 LGHNT and CDR2 FRNRAP. The CDR3 runs to 13 residues. CDR3 region: CASEGAGANVLTF. DNA of the CDR3: TGTGCTAGTGAGGGGGCTGGGGCCAACGTCCTGACTTTC.

The V call is TRBV5-5, the J call TRBJ2-7, with D possibly being TRBD2 (6 bases). V dropped 4 bases and J dropped 2 bases, with 19 bases sitting between them. The CDR3 covers 16 residues. Germline CDR1 reads SGHKS; CDR2 reads YYEKEE (reference sequence). CDR3 nucleotide sequence: TGTGCCAGCAGCACCCCCGGGAGCGTTTTCCCCTACGAGCAGTACTTC. Its translation is CASSTPGSVFPYEQYF.

The rearrangement links TRBV28 to TRBJ1-1, with D possibly being TRBD1 (6 bases). Germline CDR1 reads MDHEN; CDR2 reads SYDVKM. Trimming cost V 6 bases and J 6 bases, with 14 bases left between them. The CDR3 runs to 13 residues. In DNA form, the CDR3 reads TGTGCCAGCAGGAAACAGGGAGCCTCTGAAGCTTTCTTT. Translating gives CASRKQGASEAFF.

This clone appeared a few times. The CDR3 region has the DNA TGTGCCAGCAGCCACCGGGACAGGCTCCACGAGCAGTACTTC. As protein: CASSHRDRLHEQYF. The chain carries TRBV5-4 and TRBJ2-7; 8 nucleotides align to TRBD1. In germline, CDR1 is SGHNT, CDR2 YYREEE (reference sequence). The CDR3 covers 14 residues. The junction had 8 bases not matched to a gene; V was cut back by 4 bases and J by 5 bases.

The gene calls are TRBV29-1 and TRBJ2-3; TRBD2 matches at 8 bases. Germline loops: CDR1 SQVTM, CDR2 ANQGSEA. The CDR3 is 15 residues long. V trimming: 6 bases; J trimming: 2 bases; junction bases outside the gene matches: 10. The CDR3 DNA reads as TGCAGCGTAGTCCCGGGACTAGAACTCACAGATACGCAGTATTTT. Protein: CSVVPGLELTDTQYF.

This clone showed up just a few times. The rearrangement joins TRBV19 to TRBJ2-2, with TRBD2 matching 7 bases. Germline V gives CDR1 LNHDA, CDR2 SQIVND (reference sequence). This CDR3 region has 17 residues. After removal of 3 bases from V and 5 bases from J, the junction contained 12 bases not matched to a gene. The CDR3, as DNA: TGTGCCAGTAGTATGTTGGGTCCCTCCGGGAGGACCGGGGAGCTGTTTTTT. It translates to CASSMLGPSGRTGELFF.

The gene calls are TRBV28 and TRBJ2-7; maybe TRBD1 (5 bases). Germline V gives CDR1 MDHEN, CDR2 SYDVKM. The length of the CDR3 is 15 residues. V shed 7 bases and J shed 3 bases, with 19 bases lying between them. The CDR3 spells CASTPAVDRFYEQYF. The DNA of the CDR3 is TGTGCCAGCACCCCCGCCGTTGACAGATTCTACGAGCAGTACTTC.

This clone showed up just a few times. The rearrangement joins TRBV19 to TRBJ2-5; D ambiguous. This CDR3 has 13 residues. The ends were cut back, 3 bases at V and 1 base at J, with 6 bases in the middle. Germline V gene lookup returns CDR1 LNHDA and CDR2 SQIVND (reference sequence). In DNA form, the CDR3 reads TGTGCCAGTAGTATGCAGGTCCAAGAGACCCAGTACTTC. This translates into CASSMQVQETQYF.

The genes are TRBV27 and TRBJ1-5, with D perhaps TRBD1 (6 bases). From germline, CDR1 is MNHEY and CDR2 SMNVEV (reference sequence). This CDR3 spans 15 amino acids. Trimming took off 7 bases at V and 4 bases at J, with 17 bases between the two ends. The chain's CDR3 is CASKPSGTQNQPQHF. In DNA form, the CDR3 reads TGTGCCAGCAAACCCTCCGGGACACAAAATCAGCCCCAGCATTTT.

The gene calls are TRBV3-1 (or the pseudogene TRBV3-2) and TRBJ1-3, with 8 bases that match TRBD1. Germline CDR1 is LGHDT and CDR2 is YNNKEL (reference sequence). V was pared by 4 bases and J by 0 bases, with 5 bases of the junction left unmatched. This CDR3 spans 16 amino acids. In DNA, the CDR3 is TGTGCCAGCAGCCGTCGAACAGGGGGCTCTGGAAACACCATATATTTT. The encoded protein is CASSRRTGGSGNTIYF.

The V call is TRBV5-1, the J call TRBJ2-7; possibly TRBD2 for D (5 bases). The CDR3 loop spans 14 amino acids. Germline CDR1 and CDR2: SGHRS and YFSETQ. V lost 3 bases and J 5 bases, leaving 15 bases between the germline ends. CDR3 protein: CASSSSGVTNEQYF. CDR3 DNA sequence: TGCGCCAGCAGCTCTTCCGGGGTAACAAACGAGCAGTACTTC.

The chain is built from TRBV3-1 (or the pseudogene TRBV3-2) and TRBJ2-3; a weak D match, TRBD2 (7 bases). Germline CDR1 LGHDT, CDR2 YNNKEL (reference sequence). V lost 1 base, J lost 5 bases, and 16 bases lay in between. The CDR3 runs to 16 residues. The CDR3 here is CASSQARGGFGDTQYF. CDR3 in DNA: TGTGCCAGCAGCCAAGCTAGGGGGGGCTTTGGAGATACGCAGTATTTT.

The rearrangement joins TRBV9 to TRBJ1-3, with D perhaps matching TRBD1 (6 bases). Trimming took off 4 bases at V and 2 bases at J, with 10 bases between the two ends. The CDR3 extends over 14 amino acids. Per the germline V gene, CDR1 is SGDLS and CDR2 is YYNGEE. This CDR3 is CASSKGGTGNTIYF. The CDR3 DNA sequence: TGTGCCAGCAGCAAAGGGGGAACTGGAAACACCATATATTTT.

The chain employs TRBV7-6 and TRBJ2-7; 7 positions match TRBD1. Trimming cost V 2 bases and J 2 bases; bases outside gene matches: 6. This CDR3 spans 15 amino acids. Germline CDR1 and CDR2: SGHVS and FNYEAQ. CDR3 amino acids: CASSLTGANAYEQYF. The CDR3 region has the DNA TGTGCCAGCAGCTTAACAGGGGCCAACGCCTACGAGCAGTACTTC.

The sample holds a few counts of this clone. The V call is TRBV12-5, the J call TRBJ2-5; 8 bases match TRBD2. Losses at the gene ends were 6 bases for V and 4 bases for J; bases not matched to a gene: 4. The CDR3 length is 13 residues. Germline values: CDR1 LGHNT, CDR2 FRNRAP. The CDR3 DNA is TGTGCTAGTGGAACACGGGGGGGAGAGACCCAGTACTTC. Translated: CASGTRGGETQYF.

The chain joins TRBV27 to TRBJ2-3, with D tentatively TRBD2 (5 bases). Trimming left V 8 bases short and J 3 bases short, with 15 bases between. CDR3 size: 14 residues. Germline-derived CDR1 and CDR2 are MNHEY and SMNVEV (reference sequence). CDR3 sequence (DNA): TGTGCCAGCGGTTCGGACTGGCCAACAGATACGCAGTATTTT. The encoded protein is CASGSDWPTDTQYF.

V gene TRBV6-5 combines with J gene TRBJ1-2, with 7 bases matching TRBD1. The germline CDR1 and CDR2 sequences are MNHEY and SVGAGI. This CDR3 contains 12 residues. The J segment lost 1 base and the V segment lost 10 bases, leaving 3 bases of the junction unmatched. The CDR3 sequence: CATRQGNYGYTF. The CDR3 DNA is TGTGCCACCAGACAGGGTAACTATGGCTACACCTTC.

A note on this clone: Compared with germline, one end of the junction differs, possibly owing to a read error. The chain has TRBV6-1 and TRBJ1-1; the match to TRBD1 covers 8 bases. Per the germline V gene, CDR1 is MNHNS and CDR2 is SASEGT. The CDR3 runs 14 residues. CDR3 DNA sequence: TGTGCCGGCAGTGACAGGGGCTCGCGAACTGAAGCTTTCTTT. This codes for CAGSDRGSRTEAFF.

This clone was detected only once. The chain recombines TRBV24-1 with TRBJ2-3; 10 positions agree with TRBD1. The J segment lost 6 bases and the V segment lost 4 bases, leaving 3 bases of the junction unmatched. This CDR3 is 14 amino acids long. CDR1 and CDR2 (germline): KGHDR, SFDVKD. Here the CDR3 reads CATSEGQGRDTQYF. The CDR3 coding sequence is TGTGCCACCAGTGAGGGACAGGGGAGGGATACGCAGTATTTT.

The chain combines TRBV9 with TRBJ1-1; D call uncertain. The ends were cut back, 0 bases at V and 0 bases at J, with 9 bases in the middle. CDR3 length: 15 amino acids. Germline CDR1 SGDLS, CDR2 YYNGEE. The chain's CDR3 is CASSVGGVLNTEAFF. CDR3 DNA: TGTGCCAGCAGCGTAGGAGGAGTCCTGAACACTGAAGCTTTCTTT.

This sequence joins TRBV7-3 and TRBJ2-7, with D tentatively TRBD2 (5 bases). Trimming took off 4 bases at V and 1 base at J, with 8 bases between the two ends. The V gene's germline CDR1 is SGHTA and CDR2 FQGTGA. The CDR3 consists of 13 residues. The CDR3 DNA follows: TGTGCCAGCAGCTCTACGGGGTCCTACGAGCAGTACTTC. Translation gives CASSSTGSYEQYF.

The chain has TRBV18 and TRBJ2-2; possibly TRBD1 for D (5 bases). The CDR3 length is 16 residues. Germline V gene sequence: CDR1 KGHSH, CDR2 LQKENI. The ends were cut back, 0 bases at V and 6 bases at J, with 14 bases in the middle. The chain's CDR3 is CASSPPRARGSGELFF. CDR3 DNA: TGTGCCAGCTCACCACCCAGGGCTCGAGGTTCCGGGGAGCTGTTTTTT.

This chain links TRBV5-4 with TRBJ2-2; 9 bases fit TRBD1. The CDR3 is 15 residues long. Germline lookup yields CDR1 SGHNT and CDR2 YYREEE (reference sequence). V dropped 0 bases and J dropped 3; count of bases not matched to a gene: 0. In DNA form, the CDR3 reads TGTGCCAGCAGCTTGGGACAGGGGGACACCGGGGAGCTGTTTTTT. Amino acid sequence: CASSLGQGDTGELFF.

V usage is TRBV7-2 and J usage is TRBJ2-7; weak D call: TRBD2 (5 bases). Trimming took off 10 bases at V and 6 bases at J, with 19 bases between the two ends. Germline lookup yields CDR1 SGHTA and CDR2 FQGNSA. The CDR3 runs to 13 residues. The chain's CDR3 is CATGGRGNGEQYF. Written as DNA, the CDR3 is TGTGCCACCGGCGGCCGGGGAAACGGCGAGCAGTACTTC.

The chain joins TRBV28 to TRBJ2-5, with D unclear. Trimming shortened V by 2 bases and J by 3 bases, and 4 bases separated the two germline ends. Germline values: CDR1 MDHEN, CDR2 SYDVKM. The CDR3 is 12 amino acids. Written as DNA, the CDR3 is TGTGCCAGCAGTTTACAAAAAGAGACCCAGTACTTC. Its protein is CASSLQKETQYF.

The chain couples TRBV7-9 to TRBJ2-7; a weak D match, TRBD1 (6 bases). With 1 base removed from V and 6 bases from J, the gap between germline ends came to 10 bases. This CDR3 is built from 13 residues. Germline V gene data show CDR1 as SEHNR and CDR2 as FQNEAQ (reference sequence). CDR3 in amino acids: CASSLGQEPEQYF. In nucleotides, the CDR3 is TGTGCCAGCAGCTTAGGACAGGAGCCCGAGCAGTACTTC.

This clone was seen a handful of times. The CDR3 loop reads CASSESSQGDQPQHF. The CDR3 DNA reads as TGCGCCAGCAGTGAGTCTAGCCAGGGCGATCAGCCCCAGCATTTT. J is TRBJ1-5 and V is TRBV10-2; D may be TRBD1 (5 bases). The CDR3 contains 15 residues. Trimming left V 0 bases short and J 5 bases short, with 11 bases between. Germline values: CDR1 WSHSY, CDR2 SAAADI.

This clone was found many times. The rearrangement joins TRBV5-6 to TRBJ1-3; D gene unclear. Trimming removed 1 base from V and 2 bases from J, with 7 bases in between. This CDR3 region has 14 residues. Germline V gene sequence: CDR1 SGHDT, CDR2 YYEEEE. The DNA of the CDR3 is TGTGCCAGCAGCTTGTGGGGAGCTGGAAACACCATATATTTT. Translating it yields CASSLWGAGNTIYF.

This clone has just a few counts. This rearrangement joins TRBV11-2 to TRBJ2-1; 9 bases map to TRBD1. J gave up 8 bases and V 0 bases, and 5 bases lay outside the gene matches. CDR1 and CDR2 (germline): SGHAT, FQNNGV. CDR3 size: 15 residues. DNA of the CDR3: TGTGCCAGCAGCTTAGATCGTACAGGGGGCCATGAGCAGTTCTTC. Its protein product is CASSLDRTGGHEQFF.

This clone was detected only a few times. This chain uses TRBV18 with TRBJ1-4; 9 bases are a match to TRBD1. Germline CDR1 and CDR2: KGHSH and LQKENI. CDR3 length: 15 residues. V was pared by 3 bases and J by 6 bases, with 5 bases of the junction left unmatched. The CDR3 sequence: CASSPGQGRDEKLFF. CDR3 nucleotide sequence: TGTGCCAGCTCACCTGGACAGGGGCGGGATGAAAAACTGTTTTTT.